This T cell receptor (beta chain) was profiled in a study of regulatory T cells in long-lasting Graves disease. Described time point: persistent/refractory GD, antithyroid drugs over 5 years with positive TRAb. The TCR library was prepared using RNA isolated from PBMCs. A peripheral blood sample, 7 to 9 milliliters in volume, was drawn into EDTA tubes. Arm-PCR with iRepertoire HTBI primers amplified the CDR3 regions for these TCR beta libraries. TCRdb re-analysed the multiplex PCR reads in MiXCR, keeping a single row per CDR3 protein. Altogether approximately 470,000 distinct CDR3 sequences are present, less than 25% being singletons, with the ten largest covering 7.8%. The CDR3 runs 12 residues. Trimming took 1 base from V and 7 from J, leaving 5 bases between them. Looked up from germline, CDR1 is SGHRS and CDR2 is YFSETQ. This clonotype was detected only a few times. Antigen specificity is unknown.

Study observations and caveats: No thyroid tissue was studied; the work used peripheral blood only. Favoring TRBV28, TRBJ1-2 and TRBJ2-5 was a feature seen in persistent disease.

The clonotype comes from a female donor with Graves disease. The specimen comprised peripheral blood mononuclear cells (PBMCs), sampled when the disease was refractory, from a patient treated with antithyroid drugs. The chain recombines TRBV5-1 with TRBJ2-2, with no clear D. This chain's CDR3 is CASSLKGGELFF. Here the CDR3 DNA reads TGCGCCAGCAGCTTGAAGGGCGGGGAGCTGTTTTTT.